Listed here is a single T cell receptor beta chain. This clone was seen only a few times. Its antigen remains unidentified. No clone much larger than this one lies a single base away; base qualities are absent. In total, fewer than 750 healthy bone marrow donors made up the cohort. Cohort members were all nominally healthy when sampled, although unrecorded immune exposures were likely present. The donor tested CMV seronegative, placing the donor among the 350 or so seronegative members of the cohort. A peripheral blood sample was provided by each donor, and peripheral blood mononuclear cells were used for TCR beta sequencing. Genomic DNA extraction from the blood cell samples was performed with the Qiagen DNeasy Blood Extraction Kit. This record belongs to a study of cytomegalovirus exposure and HLA in healthy donors (dated 2017 in TCRdb). Background on the whole study: An earlier analysis of under 600 of the donors reported 276 Gb of sequence data and around 110 million unique TCR beta sequences from 150 million to 200 million T cells. A later genetic analysis used genome-wide SNP genotypes for about three fifths of the roughly 700 donors, treating that subset as a discovery cohort. HLA typing included class I and class II loci at four-digit resolution. Donor age, sex, ethnicity and CMV serostatus were collected together with the repertoire data. The study aimed to test whether cataloging public T cell receptors could reveal signatures of past pathogen exposure. The number of donors typed differed by locus, with about 629-640 for A, B, C, DRB1 and DQB1, more than 500 for DQA1, some 570 for DPA1, and approximately 470 for DPB1. The later analysis used no new phenotypic data to find candidate immune exposures, relying instead on TCR beta sequences and their occurrence across donors. Roughly 300 gigabases of sequencing data and around 80 million unique TCR sequences made up an early release that covered 500 to 700 HLA-typed donors. An earlier analysis of fewer than 700 of the donors applied high-throughput TCR beta sequencing to assess whether each TCR beta V gene segment acted as functional or pseudogenic. Every repertoire in the discovery cohort had been generated on one and the same sequencing platform. To study patterns of TCR occurrence, a later analysis re-analyzed previously published TCR beta repertoires from several hundred donors and added high-resolution HLA genotyping. In addition to the first cohort of 650 to 750 subjects, a separate validation cohort of approximately 120 different subjects was used. To predict cytomegalovirus infection status, the study combined high-throughput TCR immunosequencing, statistical association of individual TCRs with disease status, and machine learning. On average, around 200,000 unique TCR beta nucleotide sequences were sequenced per donor among some 420 genotyped donors of the cohort, with roughly 18% of those sequences being non-productive. A handful of DR-DQ haplotypes were handled as single units for association and clustering because linkage in the cohort was strong. Of the roughly 400 genotyped donors, around 81% fell in the genetic ancestry cluster associated with self-reported Caucasian donors. The study profiled the T cell repertoires of hundreds of subjects by immunosequencing and related them to cytomegalovirus serostatus.

The CDR3 numbers 13 residues from cysteine through phenylalanine. The kept DNA is CDR3 alone, 39 bases in frame from the first base. In the germline V gene, CDR1 corresponds to SGHTS and CDR2 to YDEGEE. V is pared back by 1 base and J by 6 bases, with 8 bases lying between the germline termini. Preparation of the library involved the immunoSEQ multiplex PCR assay. The multiplex PCR relied on a mix of 60 forward primers for TCR Vbeta segments and 13 reverse primers for TCR Jbeta segments. The CDR3 region of rearranged TCR beta genes was amplified from genomic DNA with a multiplex PCR assay. Amplified TCR beta libraries were sequenced as 87-base-pair reads on the Illumina HiSeq System. Processing in the source paper ran as follows. A later analysis tallied tens of millions of unique TCR beta chains across the 600 to 700 repertoires, and some 10 million of those chains were shared by two or more donors. A nearest-neighbor algorithm error-corrected the raw reads and collapsed the reads into unique sequences, merging closely related sequences to remove PCR and sequencing errors. CDR3 sequences were aligned to IMGT reference sequences to assign V, D and J gene segments. For a sequence to be retained, at least a six-nucleotide match to both a V gene segment and a J gene segment was required. Rearrangements were called productive when the CDR3 lacked stop codons and stayed in frame with V and J; all others were non-productive. Following IMGT convention, CDR3 was defined as the stretch from the second conserved V-encoded cysteine to the conserved J-encoded phenylalanine. The earlier analysis of about 530 of the donors excluded any sequence lacking an unambiguous match to a single V gene segment. In an earlier analysis of 450 to 700 of the donors, V segments were called functional above 56.7% productive rearrangements and were called segregating when the between-donor standard deviation exceeded 5%. A statistical classification framework was built to diagnose cytomegalovirus status from the catalog of TCR beta chain sequences. In a later analysis, V and J genes were assigned by comparing TCR nucleotide sequences against IMGT/GENE-DB human TR gene sequences. In a later analysis, CDR3 sequences and most-parsimonious VDJ recombination scenarios were assigned using the TCRdist pipeline. In a later analysis, every TCR beta chain was defined by the combination of its CDR3 amino acid sequence and its V-gene family, and reads without a unique V-gene family were dropped. As a way to deal with suspected cross-contamination and a sequencing artifact, a later analysis dropped roughly 600 nucleotide sequences that were highly shared and had low generation probability. A later analysis calculated a clonal expansion index for each public chain from normalized within-repertoire ranks of inferred template counts. In a later analysis, generation probabilities were computed using a VDJ recombination model fitted to out-of-frame rearrangements, and the results were checked against IGoR. A later analysis scored TCR-TCR, TCR-HLA and TCR-CMV co-occurrence with hypergeometric tests, applying a repertoire-size bias correction to TCR pairs. False discovery rates were estimated in a later analysis by permuting HLA or CMV assignments 20 times. In a later analysis, co-occurring TCRs were grouped using DBSCAN, with TCRdist sequence similarity added in when clustering inside HLA-allele-positive subsets. Repertoires with fewer than 30,000 or more than 120,000 public chains, plus five repertoires with anomalous nucleotide sharing, were excluded from co-occurrence clustering. Imported from immuneACCESS, the table was reduced by TCRdb to in-frame sequences with V and J called. These copies leave out some clones; in studies compared against another copy, an unresolved V gene accounts for under half, and the cause of the remainder is not known. D and trimming come from the DNA, and the V and J calls and clone size come from that table. The sample table contains about 65,000 clones; only one count was recorded for 62% of them. Around 2.8% of the sample comes from the top ten.

Beyond this particular receptor, the publication reports: In a later analysis, most CMV-associated TCR beta chains were found to appear HLA-restricted, with HLA associations seemingly driven largely by CMV exposure. According to a later analysis, TCR association rates differed among HLA loci, with DRB1 alleles showing the most associated TCRs and HLA-C alleles showing the fewest. A later analysis reported that several top co-occurrence clusters appeared linked to parvovirus B19, influenza, CMV and Epstein-Barr virus. Specific HLA alleles were associated with roughly 17,000 TCR beta sequences at a false discovery rate of 0.05 in a later analysis. The cohort was sequenced for TCR beta chains only, and without alpha or paired-chain data the features that could be detected were limited. An association between a missense DCLRE1C variant and V-gene and J-gene trimming of TCR beta chains was found in a later genetic analysis and replicated in an independent cohort. Presence/absence analyses assumed roughly uniform sequencing depth across donors, an assumption that may not hold. The authors suggested that the approach could potentially be generalized to other disease states and immunological phenotypes. Immune exposure information for the cohort was limited to CMV serostatus. While some public TCRs were present in many individuals, most TCR sequences turned up only very rarely across donors. When HLA alleles, especially DR and DQ, strongly co-occurred, TCR associations were difficult to assign to individual alleles. Because HLA typing was unavailable for some donors at each locus, only the typed subset was used in association tests. A further reported finding was that TCR beta sequences accurately predicted the HLA-A and HLA-B alleles for most subjects in the first cohort. A cluster of highly shared sequence variants was judged likely to be a technical artifact of the sequencing pipeline. According to a later genetic analysis, donors in an Asian-associated ancestry cluster had fewer N-insertions in productive TCRs than the roughly 700-donor mean. A few of the identified cytomegalovirus-associated TCR beta chains were confirmed in vitro to be specific for cytomegalovirus antigens. The classifier was reported to diagnose cytomegalovirus status with high specificity and sensitivity in both the original and validation cohorts. Because counts were too low, around 18 rarely observed V segments, including chromosome 9 orphons, were left out of the earlier analysis of 587 of the donors. In the study, some 160 TCR beta chains were listed as associated with cytomegalovirus. Linkage disequilibrium might explain the correlated functional status among segregating V segments, but an unknown experimental factor could not be excluded. A later analysis found that HLA-associated TCR beta chains were more clonally expanded and had lower generation probabilities than equally common non-associated chains. An earlier analysis of approximately 600 of the donors showed that most TCR beta V segments appeared in productive rearrangements either about 87% or about 30% of the time, which broadly matched IMGT annotations. Some IMGT-functional V segments, including TRBV6-2 and TRBV6-3, could not be distinguished by the 87-base-pair reads and were therefore excluded.

The TCR originated in a man in his thirties or forties in good health and CMV-seronegative. This chain joins TRBV5-8 to TRBJ2-1, with no confident D gene call. Sequenced material: PBMCs. This receptor carries the CDR3 CASSLIHRNEQFF. The bases are TGTGCCAGCAGCTTGATACACCGCAATGAGCAGTTCTTC.